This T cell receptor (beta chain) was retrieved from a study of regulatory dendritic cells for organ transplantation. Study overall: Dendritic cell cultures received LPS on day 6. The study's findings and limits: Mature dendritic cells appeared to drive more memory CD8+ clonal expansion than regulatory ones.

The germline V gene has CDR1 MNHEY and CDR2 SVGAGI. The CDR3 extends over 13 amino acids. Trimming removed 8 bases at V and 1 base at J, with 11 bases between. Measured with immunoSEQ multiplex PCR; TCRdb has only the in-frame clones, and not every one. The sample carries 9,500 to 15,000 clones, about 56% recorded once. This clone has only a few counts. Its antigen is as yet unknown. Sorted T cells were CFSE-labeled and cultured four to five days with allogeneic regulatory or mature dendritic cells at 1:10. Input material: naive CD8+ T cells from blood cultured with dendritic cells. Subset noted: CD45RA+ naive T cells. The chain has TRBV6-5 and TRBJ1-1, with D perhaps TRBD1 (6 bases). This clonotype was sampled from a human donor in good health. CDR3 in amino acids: CASGDIQNTEAFF. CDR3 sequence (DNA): TGTGCCAGCGGGGACATTCAGAACACTGAAGCTTTCTTT.